These 23 T cell receptor beta chains were all obtained from the same sample, sequenced in a study of blood T cell repertoires in COVID-19. This table comes from immunoSEQ multiplex PCR, and its TCRdb copy is limited to in-frame clones, with some not included. Among around 370,000 clones listed, 88% were seen once. The sample taken for sequencing was PBMCs or T cells enriched from blood (not recorded which). These receptors originate from a young woman who had recovered from COVID-19.

J is TRBJ2-4 and V is TRBV2, with TRBD1 matching 7 bases. Losses at the gene ends were 8 bases for V and 9 bases for J; bases not matched to a gene: 7. This CDR3 is built from 12 residues. Germline V CDR1 and CDR2: SNHLY, FYNNEI. The CDR3 bases are TGTGCCAGCCTAAAGACAGGGTCCATTCAGTACTTC. Translation gives CASLKTGSIQYF.

The rearrangement joins TRBV5-1 to TRBJ2-2; the D gene is possibly TRBD1 (5 bases). V was trimmed by 2 bases and J by 3 bases, leaving 23 bases between them. The length of the CDR3 is 19 residues. The germline gives CDR1 SGHRS, CDR2 YFSETQ. Here the CDR3 reads CASSLRSEQAVFYTGELFF. The CDR3 DNA follows: TGCGCCAGCAGCTTAAGGTCGGAACAGGCCGTATTTTACACCGGGGAGCTGTTTTTT.

V gene TRBV3-1 (or the pseudogene TRBV3-2) combines with J gene TRBJ1-2; TRBD1 matches at 8 bases. V lost 4 bases and J lost 5; bases outside the gene matches: 9. Germline CDR1 is LGHDT and CDR2 is YNNKEL (reference sequence). The CDR3 runs to 15 residues. CDR3 nucleotides: TGTGCCAGCAGCCCGGACCCGGACAGGGAGTATGGCTACACCTTC. This gives the protein CASSPDPDREYGYTF.

The rearrangement uses TRBV9 and TRBJ1-1, with TRBD1 matching over 7 bases. Germline V gene sequence: CDR1 SGDLS, CDR2 YYNGEE. V lost 0 bases, J lost 10 bases, and 3 bases stayed unmatched. This CDR3 has 12 residues. The CDR3, as DNA: TGTGCCAGCAGCGTAGTTGAGGGGGCAGCTTTCTTT. It is translated as CASSVVEGAAFF.

Here the CDR3 DNA reads TGTGCCAGCAGCTTCGGACAGGGGTCCTACAATGAGCAGTTCTTC. Its protein product is CASSFGQGSYNEQFF. This chain links TRBV9 with TRBJ2-1, with 9 bases identical to TRBD1. V gave up 4 bases and J gave up 1 base; unmatched junction bases: 3. The germline V gene encodes CDR1 SGDLS and CDR2 YYNGEE. The CDR3 loop spans 15 amino acids.

This clone came up once. The J gene is TRBJ2-7, the V gene TRBV7-9, with TRBD1 identical over 8 bases. The CDR3 runs 16 residues. Trimming cost V 1 base and J 2 bases; bases outside gene matches: 7. In germline, CDR1 is SEHNR, CDR2 FQNEAQ (reference sequence). As DNA, the CDR3 is TGTGCCAGCAGCTTAGGTGGACAGGGAAAGGCCTACGAGCAGTACTTC. Protein product: CASSLGGQGKAYEQYF. The full variable domain, completed using reference TRBV7-9 and TRBJ2-7, is DTGVSQNPRHKITKRGQNVTFRCDPISEHNRLYWYRQTLGQGPEFLTYFQNEAQLEKSRLLSDRFSAERPKGSFSTLEIQRTEQGDSAMYLCASSLGGQGKAYEQYFGPGTRLTVT.

The chain carries TRBV2 and TRBJ2-7; D possibly corresponds to TRBD2 (5 bases). Germline CDR1 is SNHLY and CDR2 is FYNNEI. Trimming shortened V by 3 bases and J by 2 bases, and 17 bases separated the two germline ends. The length of the CDR3 is 16 residues. This chain's CDR3 is CASSEPLRVLAYEQYF. The CDR3 nucleotides read TGTGCCAGCAGTGAGCCCTTGAGGGTGCTGGCCTACGAGCAGTACTTC.

This clone has more than one count but fewer than ten. The V call is TRBV9, the J call TRBJ2-2; 7 bases map to TRBD2. J gave up 1 base and V 2 bases, and 8 bases lay outside the gene matches. CDR1 is SGDLS, CDR2 YYNGEE, per germline. The CDR3 is 17 residues long. Here the CDR3 reads CASSVRGAGMNTGELFF. CDR3 DNA: TGTGCCAGCAGCGTCCGCGGAGCGGGGATGAACACCGGGGAGCTGTTTTTT.

The V and J genes are TRBV11-1 and TRBJ2-5, with TRBD2 matching over 11 bases. CDR1 is SGHAT, CDR2 FQDESV, per germline (reference sequence). The CDR3 covers 16 residues. V shed 3 bases, J shed 6 bases, and the junction held 9 bases outside the gene matches. In nucleotides, the CDR3 is TGTGCCAGCAGCTTTCGAGGTCTAGCGGGGGGTAAGACCCAGTACTTC. Translating it yields CASSFRGLAGGKTQYF.

The CDR3 loop reads CASSLTWTGKGQETQYF. The CDR3, as DNA: TGTGCCAGCAGCTTAACGTGGACAGGGAAGGGGCAAGAGACCCAGTACTTC. The genes are TRBV7-3 and TRBJ2-5; 8 bases line up with TRBD1. With V trimmed by 0 bases and J by 2 bases, 8 bases remained unmatched. The germline V gene has CDR1 SGHTA and CDR2 FQGTGA. This CDR3 is 17 amino acids long.

The chain combines TRBV6-5 with TRBJ2-3, with a tentative D call TRBD2 (6 bases). V dropped 5 bases and J dropped 8 bases, with 14 bases sitting between them. The CDR3 has 13 residues. The germline V gene encodes CDR1 MNHEY and CDR2 SVGAGI. CDR3 sequence (DNA): TGTGCCAGCAGTACGGGGGACCGGGCTACGCAGTATTTT. This gives the protein CASSTGDRATQYF.

A remark on this clone: The junction departs from the called germline gene at one end, perhaps through a read error. This chain joins TRBV5-4 and TRBJ1-4; 7 nucleotides match TRBD1. The CDR3 sequence is 12 residues long. The germline CDR1 and CDR2 sequences are SGHNT and YYREEE (reference sequence). CDR3 bases: TGTGCCAGCAGCTTCCCCACAGGGGCGCTACTTTTT. Encoded protein: CASSFPTGALLF.

The chain links TRBV3-1 (or the pseudogene TRBV3-2) to TRBJ2-7, with 11 bases matching TRBD2. Per the germline V gene, CDR1 is LGHDT and CDR2 is YNNKEL (reference sequence). The CDR3 runs to 15 residues. The ends lost 4 bases at V and 1 base at J; junction bases unmatched: 3. CDR3 DNA sequence: TGTGCCAGCAGCCCCTGGACTAGCGGGTCCTACGAGCAGTACTTC. Its protein product is CASSPWTSGSYEQYF.

This chain links TRBV6-5 with TRBJ1-1; a weak D match, TRBD1 (6 bases). CDR1 and CDR2 (germline): MNHEY, SVGAGI. The CDR3 length is 15 residues. Trimming took 4 bases from V and 1 from J, leaving 13 bases between them. The CDR3 DNA sequence: TGTGCCAGCAGTTCCCCAGGACAGAAGAACACTGAAGCTTTCTTT. Translating gives CASSSPGQKNTEAFF.

The V call is TRBV29-1, the J call TRBJ2-1, with 9 bases lining up with TRBD1. The length of the CDR3 is 15 residues. V lost 2 bases, J lost 5 bases, and 7 bases stayed unmatched. Germline lookup yields CDR1 SQVTM and CDR2 ANQGSEA. The CDR3 bases are TGCAGCGTTGAAAGGGCATGGACAGGGGACAATGAGCAGTTCTTC. Amino acid sequence: CSVERAWTGDNEQFF.

Regarding this clone: The sample has other DNA sequences that encode this CDR3 too. The V call is TRBV7-9, the J call TRBJ1-2; weak D call: TRBD1 (5 bases). Germline values: CDR1 SEHNR, CDR2 FQNEAQ (reference sequence). The CDR3 totals 13 residues. V was shortened by 2 bases and J by 3 bases, with 7 bases between the two germline ends. The CDR3 region is CASSLSRDYGYTF. The CDR3 bases are TGTGCCAGCAGCTTATCCAGGGACTATGGCTACACCTTC.

This clone was recorded only once. CDR3: CASSIGASGRTDTQYF. The DNA of the CDR3 is TGTGCCAGTAGTATAGGAGCTAGCGGGAGAACAGATACGCAGTATTTT. This sequence joins TRBV19 and TRBJ2-3; 10 positions agree with TRBD2. This CDR3 contains 16 residues. The germline CDR1 and CDR2 sequences are LNHDA and SQIVND (reference sequence). V shed 1 base and J 3 bases; nucleotides not matched to a gene: 4.

V usage is TRBV9 and J usage is TRBJ2-6; D might be TRBD2 (5 bases). Germline CDR1 is SGDLS and CDR2 is YYNGEE. V was shortened by 0 bases and J by 8 bases, with 12 bases between the two germline ends. The CDR3 totals 15 residues. CDR3 DNA sequence: TGTGCCAGCAGCGTAGACGAGGGTGCCTCCAACGTCCTGACTTTC. Protein: CASSVDEGASNVLTF. The full variable domain, completed using reference TRBV9 and TRBJ2-6, is DSGVTQTPKHLITATGQRVTLRCSPRSGDLSVYWYQQSLDQGLQFLIQYYNGEERAKGNILERFSAQQFPDLHSELNLSSLELGDSALYFCASSVDEGASNVLTFGAGSRLTVL.

V is TRBV28 and J is TRBJ2-3; TRBD2 matches 9 bases. V dropped 6 bases and J dropped 0; count of bases not matched to a gene: 10. Per the germline V gene, CDR1 is MDHEN and CDR2 is SYDVKM. CDR3 length: 17 amino acids. DNA of the CDR3: TGTGCCAGCAGCTTAGCGGGGGCCATCCCTAGCACAGATACGCAGTATTTT. Residues: CASSLAGAIPSTDTQYF.

This clone has a single count. The rearrangement links TRBV5-1 to TRBJ2-5; 7 bases agree with TRBD1. V lost 7 bases, J lost 1 base, and 7 bases stayed unmatched. The CDR3 contains 14 residues. Germline values: CDR1 SGHRS, CDR2 YFSETQ. The CDR3 DNA reads as TGCGCCAGCGGAACCCGGGACAGCCAAGAGACCCAGTACTTC. Its translation is CASGTRDSQETQYF.

The CDR3 bases are TGCGCCAGCAGCTTGGACAGCCCTTTAGGCACTGAAGCTTTCTTT. Encoded protein: CASSLDSPLGTEAFF. This chain uses TRBV5-1 with TRBJ1-1; D ambiguous. With 0 bases removed from V and 4 bases from J, the gap between germline ends came to 13 bases. Per germline, CDR1 SGHRS and CDR2 YFSETQ. The CDR3 is made up of 15 amino acids.

In nucleotides, the CDR3 is TGTGCCAGCAGTGACCCCCTAGGGGCAGGGGCCTATGGCTACACCTTC. Translation: CASSDPLGAGAYGYTF. The J gene is TRBJ1-2, the V gene TRBV2, with TRBD1 as a possible D gene (6 bases). Trimming pared 3 bases from V and 4 bases from J, leaving 18 bases between. The V gene's germline CDR1 is SNHLY and CDR2 FYNNEI. This CDR3 spans 16 amino acids.

The V gene is TRBV2, the J gene TRBJ1-1, with D unresolved. V was cut by 0 bases and J by 2 bases, with 13 bases left in between. The germline V gene encodes CDR1 SNHLY and CDR2 FYNNEI. The CDR3 spans 16 residues. The CDR3 DNA sequence: TGTGCCAGCAGTGAAGCGTTGGCAGGTTCTAACACTGAAGCTTTCTTT. Its protein product is CASSEALAGSNTEAFF.